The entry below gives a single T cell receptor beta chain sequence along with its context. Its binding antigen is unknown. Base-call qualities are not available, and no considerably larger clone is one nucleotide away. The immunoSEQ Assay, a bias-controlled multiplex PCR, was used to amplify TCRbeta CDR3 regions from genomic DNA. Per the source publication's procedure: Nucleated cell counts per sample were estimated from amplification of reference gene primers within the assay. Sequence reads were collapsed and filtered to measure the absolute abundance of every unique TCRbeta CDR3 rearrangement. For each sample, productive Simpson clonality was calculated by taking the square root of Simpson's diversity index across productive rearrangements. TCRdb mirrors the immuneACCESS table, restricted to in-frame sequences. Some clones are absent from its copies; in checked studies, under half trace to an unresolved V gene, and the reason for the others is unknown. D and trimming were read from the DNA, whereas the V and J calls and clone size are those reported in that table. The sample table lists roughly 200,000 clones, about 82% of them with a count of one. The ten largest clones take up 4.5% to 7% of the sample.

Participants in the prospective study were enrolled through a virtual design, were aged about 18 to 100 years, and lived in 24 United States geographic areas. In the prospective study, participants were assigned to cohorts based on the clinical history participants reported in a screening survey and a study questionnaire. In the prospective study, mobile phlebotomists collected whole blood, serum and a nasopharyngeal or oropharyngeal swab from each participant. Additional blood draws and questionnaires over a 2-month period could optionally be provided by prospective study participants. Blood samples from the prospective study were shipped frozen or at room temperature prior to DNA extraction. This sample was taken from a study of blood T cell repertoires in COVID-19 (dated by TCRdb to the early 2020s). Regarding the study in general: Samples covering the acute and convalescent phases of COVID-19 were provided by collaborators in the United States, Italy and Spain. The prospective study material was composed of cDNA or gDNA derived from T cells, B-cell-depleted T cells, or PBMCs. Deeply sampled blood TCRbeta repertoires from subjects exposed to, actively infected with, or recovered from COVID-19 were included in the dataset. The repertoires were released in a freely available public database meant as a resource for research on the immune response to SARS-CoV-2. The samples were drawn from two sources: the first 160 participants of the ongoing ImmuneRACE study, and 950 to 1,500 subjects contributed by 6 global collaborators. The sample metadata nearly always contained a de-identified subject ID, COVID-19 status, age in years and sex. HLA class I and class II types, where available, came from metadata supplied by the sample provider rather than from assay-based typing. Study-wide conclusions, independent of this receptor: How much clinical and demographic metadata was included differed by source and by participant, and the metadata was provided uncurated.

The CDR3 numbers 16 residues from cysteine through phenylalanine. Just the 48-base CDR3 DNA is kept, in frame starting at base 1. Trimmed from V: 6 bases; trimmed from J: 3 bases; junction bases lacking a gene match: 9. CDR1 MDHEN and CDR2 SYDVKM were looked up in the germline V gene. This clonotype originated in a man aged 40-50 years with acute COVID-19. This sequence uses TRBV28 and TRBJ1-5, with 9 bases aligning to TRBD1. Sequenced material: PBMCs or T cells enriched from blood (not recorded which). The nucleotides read TGTGCCAGCAGGCCCCCGGGACAGGGCATCAATCAGCCCCAGCATTTT. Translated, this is CASRPPGQGINQPQHF.